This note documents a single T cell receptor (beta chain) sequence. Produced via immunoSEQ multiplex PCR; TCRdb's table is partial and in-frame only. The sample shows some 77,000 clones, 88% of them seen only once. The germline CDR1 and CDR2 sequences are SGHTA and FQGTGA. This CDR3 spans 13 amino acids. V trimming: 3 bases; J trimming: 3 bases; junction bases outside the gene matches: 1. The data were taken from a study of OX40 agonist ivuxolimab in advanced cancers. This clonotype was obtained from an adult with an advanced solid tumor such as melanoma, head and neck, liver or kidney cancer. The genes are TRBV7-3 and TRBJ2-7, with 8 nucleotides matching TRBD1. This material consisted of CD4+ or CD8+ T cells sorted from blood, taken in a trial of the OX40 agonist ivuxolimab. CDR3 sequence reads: CASSLTGDYEQYF. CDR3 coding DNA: TGTGCCAGCAGCTTGACAGGGGACTACGAGCAGTACTTC.